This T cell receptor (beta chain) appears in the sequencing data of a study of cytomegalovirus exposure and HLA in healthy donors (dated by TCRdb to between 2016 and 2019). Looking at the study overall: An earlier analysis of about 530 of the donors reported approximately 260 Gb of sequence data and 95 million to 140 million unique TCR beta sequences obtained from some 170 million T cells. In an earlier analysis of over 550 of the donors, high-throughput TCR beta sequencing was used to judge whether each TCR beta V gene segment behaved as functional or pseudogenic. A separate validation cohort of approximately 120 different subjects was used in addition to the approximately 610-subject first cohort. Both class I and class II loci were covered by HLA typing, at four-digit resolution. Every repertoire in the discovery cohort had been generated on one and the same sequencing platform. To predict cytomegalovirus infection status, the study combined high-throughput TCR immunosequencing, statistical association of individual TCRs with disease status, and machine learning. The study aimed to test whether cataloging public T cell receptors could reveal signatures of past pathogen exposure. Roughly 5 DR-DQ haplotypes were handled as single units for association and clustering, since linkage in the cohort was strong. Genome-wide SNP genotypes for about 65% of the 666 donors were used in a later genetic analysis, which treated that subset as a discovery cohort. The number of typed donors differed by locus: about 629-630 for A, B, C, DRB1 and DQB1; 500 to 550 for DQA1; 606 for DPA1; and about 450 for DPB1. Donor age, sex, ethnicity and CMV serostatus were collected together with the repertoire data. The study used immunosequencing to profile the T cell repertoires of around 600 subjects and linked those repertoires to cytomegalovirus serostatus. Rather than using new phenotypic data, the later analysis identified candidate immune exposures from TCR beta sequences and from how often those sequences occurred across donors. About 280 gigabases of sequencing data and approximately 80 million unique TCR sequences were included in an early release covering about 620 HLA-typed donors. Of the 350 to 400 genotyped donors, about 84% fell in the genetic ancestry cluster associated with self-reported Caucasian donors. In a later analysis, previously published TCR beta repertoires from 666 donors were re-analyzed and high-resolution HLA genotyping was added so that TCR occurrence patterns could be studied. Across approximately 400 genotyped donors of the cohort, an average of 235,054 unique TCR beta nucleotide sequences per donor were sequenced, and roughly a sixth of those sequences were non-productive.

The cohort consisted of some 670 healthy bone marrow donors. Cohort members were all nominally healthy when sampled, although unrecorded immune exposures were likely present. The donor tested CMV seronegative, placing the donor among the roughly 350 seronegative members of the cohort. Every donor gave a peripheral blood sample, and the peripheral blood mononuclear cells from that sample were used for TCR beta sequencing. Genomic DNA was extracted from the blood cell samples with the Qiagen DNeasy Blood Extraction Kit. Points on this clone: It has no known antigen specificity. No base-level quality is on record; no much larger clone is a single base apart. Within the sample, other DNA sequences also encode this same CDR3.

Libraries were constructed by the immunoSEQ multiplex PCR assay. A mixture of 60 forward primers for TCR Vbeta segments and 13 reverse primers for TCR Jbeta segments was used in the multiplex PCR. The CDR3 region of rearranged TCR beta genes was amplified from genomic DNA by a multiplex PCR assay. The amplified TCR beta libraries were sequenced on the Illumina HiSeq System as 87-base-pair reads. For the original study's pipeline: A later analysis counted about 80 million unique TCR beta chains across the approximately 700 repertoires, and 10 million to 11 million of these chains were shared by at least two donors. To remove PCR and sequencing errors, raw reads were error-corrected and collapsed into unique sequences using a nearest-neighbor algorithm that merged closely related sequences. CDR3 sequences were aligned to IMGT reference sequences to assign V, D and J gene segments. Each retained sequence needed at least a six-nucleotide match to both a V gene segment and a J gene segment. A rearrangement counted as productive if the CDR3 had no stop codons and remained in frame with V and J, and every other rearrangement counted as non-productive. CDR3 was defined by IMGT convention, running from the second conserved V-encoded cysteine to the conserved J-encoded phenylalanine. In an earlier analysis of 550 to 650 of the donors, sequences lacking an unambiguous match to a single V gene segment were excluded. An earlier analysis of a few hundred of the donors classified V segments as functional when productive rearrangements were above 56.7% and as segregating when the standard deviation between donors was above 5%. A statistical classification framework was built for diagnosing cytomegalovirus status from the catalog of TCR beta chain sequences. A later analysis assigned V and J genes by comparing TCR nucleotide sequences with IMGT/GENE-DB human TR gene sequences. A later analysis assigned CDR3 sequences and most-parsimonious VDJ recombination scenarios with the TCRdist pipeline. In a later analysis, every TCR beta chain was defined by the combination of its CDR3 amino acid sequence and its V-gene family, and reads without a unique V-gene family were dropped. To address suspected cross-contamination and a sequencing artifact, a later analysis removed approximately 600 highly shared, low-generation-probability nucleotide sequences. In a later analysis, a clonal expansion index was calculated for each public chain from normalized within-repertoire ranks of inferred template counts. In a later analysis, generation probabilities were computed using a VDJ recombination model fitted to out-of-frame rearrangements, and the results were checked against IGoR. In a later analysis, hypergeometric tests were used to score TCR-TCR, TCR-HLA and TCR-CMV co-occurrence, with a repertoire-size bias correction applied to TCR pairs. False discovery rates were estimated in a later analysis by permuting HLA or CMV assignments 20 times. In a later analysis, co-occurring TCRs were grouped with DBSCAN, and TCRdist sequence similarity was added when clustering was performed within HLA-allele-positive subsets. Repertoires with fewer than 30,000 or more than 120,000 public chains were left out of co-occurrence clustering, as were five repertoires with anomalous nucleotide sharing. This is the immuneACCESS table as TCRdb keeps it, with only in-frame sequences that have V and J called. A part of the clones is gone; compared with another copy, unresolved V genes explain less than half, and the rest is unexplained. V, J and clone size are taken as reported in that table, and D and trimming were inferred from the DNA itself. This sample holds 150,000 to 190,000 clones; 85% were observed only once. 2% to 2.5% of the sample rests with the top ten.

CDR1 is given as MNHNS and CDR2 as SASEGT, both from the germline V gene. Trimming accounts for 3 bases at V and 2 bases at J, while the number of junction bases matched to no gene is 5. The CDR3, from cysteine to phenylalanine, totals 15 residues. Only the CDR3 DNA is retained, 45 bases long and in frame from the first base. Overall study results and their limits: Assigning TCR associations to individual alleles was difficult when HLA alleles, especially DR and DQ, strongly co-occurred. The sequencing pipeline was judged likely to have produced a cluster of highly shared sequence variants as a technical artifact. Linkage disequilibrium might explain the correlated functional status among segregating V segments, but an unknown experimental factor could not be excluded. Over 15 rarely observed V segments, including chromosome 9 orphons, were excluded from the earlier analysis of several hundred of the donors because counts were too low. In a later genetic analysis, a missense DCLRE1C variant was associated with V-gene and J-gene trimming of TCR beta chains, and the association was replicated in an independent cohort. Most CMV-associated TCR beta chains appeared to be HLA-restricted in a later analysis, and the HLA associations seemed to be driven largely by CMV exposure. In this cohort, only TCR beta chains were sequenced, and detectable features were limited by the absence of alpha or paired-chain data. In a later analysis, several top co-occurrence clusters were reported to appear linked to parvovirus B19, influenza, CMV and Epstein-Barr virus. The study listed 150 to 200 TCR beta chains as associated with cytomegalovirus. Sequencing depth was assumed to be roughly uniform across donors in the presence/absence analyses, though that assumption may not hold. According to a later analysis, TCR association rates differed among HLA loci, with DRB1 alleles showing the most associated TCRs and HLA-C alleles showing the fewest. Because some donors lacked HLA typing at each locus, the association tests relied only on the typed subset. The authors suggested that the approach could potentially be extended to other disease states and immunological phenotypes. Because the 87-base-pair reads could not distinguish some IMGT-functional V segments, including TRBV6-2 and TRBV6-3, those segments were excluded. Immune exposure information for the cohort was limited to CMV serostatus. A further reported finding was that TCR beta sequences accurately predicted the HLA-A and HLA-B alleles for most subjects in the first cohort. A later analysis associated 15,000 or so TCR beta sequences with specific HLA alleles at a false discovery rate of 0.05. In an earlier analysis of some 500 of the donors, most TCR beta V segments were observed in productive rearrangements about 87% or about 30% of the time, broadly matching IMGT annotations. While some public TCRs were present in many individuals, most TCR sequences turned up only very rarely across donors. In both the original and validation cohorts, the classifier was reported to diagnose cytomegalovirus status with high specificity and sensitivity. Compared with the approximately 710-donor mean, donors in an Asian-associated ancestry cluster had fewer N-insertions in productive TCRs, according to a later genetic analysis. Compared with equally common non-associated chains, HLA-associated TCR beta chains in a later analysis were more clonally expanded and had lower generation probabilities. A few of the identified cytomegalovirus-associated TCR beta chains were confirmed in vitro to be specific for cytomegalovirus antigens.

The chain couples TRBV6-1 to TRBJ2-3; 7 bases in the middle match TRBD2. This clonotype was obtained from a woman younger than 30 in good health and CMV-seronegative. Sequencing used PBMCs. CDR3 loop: CASSEGGGYTDTQYF. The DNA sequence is TGTGCCAGCAGTGAGGGCGGGGGTTACACAGATACGCAGTATTTT.